Given below is one TCR beta chain in context. Its antigen is unidentified. This specimen belongs to a study of beta chain features in type 1 diabetes. Broader study findings: Shorter TCRB CDR3s, moderately but significantly so, marked every one of the four CD4+ subsets in Type 1 diabetes patients.

Every bit of the isolated RNA underwent reverse transcription, so sequencing read expressed TCRB transcripts. The protocol was immunoSEQ multiplex PCR, while the TCRdb copy is restricted to in-frame clones and leaves out a portion. This sample has almost 350,000 clones; roughly a fifth occur once, and the top ten carry about 0.045%. Germline V gene data show CDR1 as SGHNT and CDR2 as YYREEE (reference sequence). This CDR3 has 14 residues. Trimming at V came to 4 bases and at J to 0 bases, leaving 3 bases not matched to a gene. Sample: naive CD4+ T cells from blood. The source is a woman in her late teens or twenties in good health. The gene calls are TRBV5-4 and TRBJ2-5, with 7 bases fitting TRBD1. CDR3 in DNA: TGTGCCAGCAGCATCGACAGGGACCAAGAGACCCAGTACTTC. This gives the protein CASSIDRDQETQYF.